These 14 T cell receptor beta chains share one sample of origin, sequenced in a study of T cell responses to AZD1222 COVID-19 vaccine. Using immunoSEQ multiplex PCR, the repertoire was profiled, and TCRdb retains in-frame clones only, with some absent. This table has 200,000 to 250,000 clones, 90% to 95% appearing once. Material: peripheral blood, obtained 28 days after the second dose of the MenACWY control vaccine. These receptors were collected from an adult who received the MenACWY meningococcal vaccine as a control.

For this clone: Other DNA sequences from this sample encode an identical CDR3 as well. This chain links TRBV3-1 (or the pseudogene TRBV3-2) with TRBJ2-7; the match to TRBD2 covers 11 bases. With V trimmed by 3 bases and J by 4 bases, 8 bases remained unmatched. The CDR3 totals 16 residues. Germline V gives CDR1 LGHDT, CDR2 YNNKEL (reference sequence). CDR3 bases: TGTGCCAGCAGCCACGCCTTAGCGGGAGGGCCATACGAGCAGTACTTC. It codes for CASSHALAGGPYEQYF.

This clone was detected only once. V is TRBV5-1 and J is TRBJ2-7; 10 nucleotides line up with TRBD2. This CDR3 is built from 18 residues. The V gene's germline CDR1 is SGHRS and CDR2 YFSETQ. Trimming took 1 base from V and 0 from J; bases not matched to a gene: 10. The chain's CDR3 is CASSLRLAGVSASYEQYF. Here the CDR3 DNA reads TGCGCCAGCAGCTTGCGGCTAGCGGGAGTCTCCGCCTCCTACGAGCAGTACTTC.

The V gene is TRBV7-8, the J gene TRBJ2-7; D may be TRBD1 (6 bases). Trimming left V 3 bases short and J 3 bases short, with 21 bases between. CDR1 and CDR2 from the germline V gene are SGHVS and FQNEAQ. The CDR3 length is 17 residues. The CDR3: CASSFLRSRGKGYEQYF. In DNA form, the CDR3 reads TGTGCCAGCAGCTTCTTAAGGAGCAGGGGAAAAGGCTACGAGCAGTACTTC. Supplemented by reference TRBV7-8 and TRBJ2-7, the full variable domain reads GAGVSQSPRYKVAKRGQDVALRCDPISGHVSLFWYQQALGQGPEFLTYFQNEAQLDKSGLPSDRFFAERPEGSVSTLKIQRTQQEDSAVYLCASSFLRSRGKGYEQYFGPGTRLTVT.

The count of this clone is one. The chain joins TRBV16 to TRBJ1-1, with a weak D call TRBD1 (6 bases). The CDR3 extends over 13 amino acids. From germline, CDR1 is KGHSY and CDR2 FQNENV. With 10 bases removed from V and 3 bases from J, the gap between germline ends came to 15 bases. In DNA form, the CDR3 reads TGTGCCACCTGGGCACAGGGAGACACTGAAGCTTTCTTT. It codes for CATWAQGDTEAFF.

This chain uses TRBV28 with TRBJ2-7; unclear D gene. V was clipped by 5 bases and J by 1 base, with 15 bases between them. This CDR3 contains 15 residues. From germline, CDR1 is MDHEN and CDR2 SYDVKM. The CDR3 protein is CASSIPSDGSYEQYF. CDR3 nucleotides: TGTGCCAGCAGTATTCCTTCGGATGGGTCCTACGAGCAGTACTTC.

V and J are TRBV28 and TRBJ1-1; D gene unclear. V was shortened by 2 bases and J by 11 bases, with 12 bases between the two germline ends. Germline CDR1 reads MDHEN; CDR2 reads SYDVKM. This CDR3 region has 12 residues. The CDR3 sequence: CASSLGPSGAFF. In nucleotides, the CDR3 is TGTGCCAGCAGTTTAGGGCCCTCGGGGGCTTTCTTT. The variable domain in full, completed from reference TRBV28 and TRBJ1-1, reads DVKVTQSSRYLVKRTGEKVFLECVQDMDHENMFWYRQDPGLGLRLIYFSYDVKMKEKGDIPEGYSVSREKKERFSLILESASTNQTSMYLCASSLGPSGAFFGQGTRLTVV.

This clone has only one observation. J is TRBJ2-7 and V is TRBV7-9; no definite D call. The CDR3 totals 13 residues. Trimming pared 2 bases from V and 1 base from J, leaving 6 bases between. Germline V gene lookup returns CDR1 SEHNR and CDR2 FQNEAQ (reference sequence). Here the CDR3 DNA reads TGTGCCAGCAGCTTACCACAATCCTACGAGCAGTACTTC. Residues: CASSLPQSYEQYF.

The V and J genes are TRBV24-1 and TRBJ2-3; D not certain. The germline V gene encodes CDR1 KGHDR and CDR2 SFDVKD. CDR3 size: 12 residues. Trimming took off 4 bases at V and 5 bases at J, with 6 bases between the two ends. CDR3 bases: TGTGCCACCAGTGAGAGAGGAGATACGCAGTATTTT. It codes for CATSERGDTQYF.

This chain joins TRBV13 and TRBJ1-2; 8 positions match TRBD1. This CDR3 is 15 amino acids long. Trimming took 5 bases from V and 3 from J; bases not matched to a gene: 8. Per the germline V gene, CDR1 is PRHDT and CDR2 is FYEKMQ (reference sequence). The CDR3 region is CASSPRTGNDYGYTF. The CDR3 region has the DNA TGTGCCAGCAGCCCCCGGACAGGGAATGACTATGGCTACACCTTC.

The chain is built from TRBV18 and TRBJ1-4; D remains ambiguous. Germline-derived CDR1 and CDR2 are KGHSH and LQKENI. V gave up 3 bases and J gave up 11 bases, with 13 bases separating them. This CDR3 contains 13 residues. This CDR3 is CASSPSQKEKLFF. CDR3 bases: TGTGCCAGCTCACCGTCCCAAAAGGAGAAACTGTTTTTT.

The V call is TRBV28, the J call TRBJ1-3, with 8 positions matching TRBD1. Unmatched junction bases numbered 5, after V lost 5 bases and J lost 2 bases. CDR3 length: 15 residues. Germline CDR1 reads MDHEN; CDR2 reads SYDVKM. In nucleotides, the CDR3 is TGTGCCAGCAGTCAAAAGGACAGGGCTGGAAACACCATATATTTT. It translates to CASSQKDRAGNTIYF.

The chain carries TRBV9 and TRBJ2-1; D uncertain. With 0 bases removed from V and 10 bases from J, the gap between germline ends came to 5 bases. CDR3 length: 11 amino acids. Germline CDR1 is SGDLS and CDR2 is YYNGEE. The CDR3 is CASSVGYEQFF. In DNA, the CDR3 is TGTGCCAGCAGCGTAGGCTACGAGCAGTTCTTC.

This chain links TRBV7-2 with TRBJ2-2; D unclear. The length of the CDR3 is 14 residues. Germline assignment: CDR1 SGHTA and CDR2 FQGNSA. V lost 1 base and J lost 3, with 6 bases in between. In DNA form, the CDR3 reads TGTGCCAGCAGCTTAGAAATCCACACCGGGGAGCTGTTTTTT. Translating it yields CASSLEIHTGELFF.

CDR3 coding DNA: TGTGCCAGCACCAAAACAGGACAGGGGTATGAAAAACTGTTTTTT. It translates to CASTKTGQGYEKLFF. The chain couples TRBV6-5 to TRBJ1-4; 9 bases are a match to TRBD1. The V and J ends lost 7 bases and 6 bases, in that order; junction bases with no gene match: 9. The CDR3 is 15 amino acids. Per the germline V gene, CDR1 is MNHEY and CDR2 is SVGAGI.